This entry lists 25 T cell receptor beta chains sequenced from one sample in a study of blood T cell repertoires in COVID-19. TCRdb keeps only in-frame clones here, not all; method: immunoSEQ multiplex PCR. The repertoire holds about 160,000 clones, with around four fifths as singletons. Sequencing was carried out using peripheral blood. The receptors shown here come from a woman of 80 years or more with acute or convalescent COVID-19.

The chain recombines TRBV4-3 with TRBJ2-2; TRBD2 matches 10 bases. Germline V gene sequence: CDR1 LGHNA, CDR2 YSLEER. The CDR3 spans 17 residues. The V gene end was trimmed by 0 bases and the J gene end by 5 bases; junction bases not matched to a gene: 6. CDR3 nucleotide sequence: TGCGCCAGCAGCCAAGAGTCTAGCGGGAGATCTACCGGGGAGCTGTTTTTT. This gives the protein CASSQESSGRSTGELFF.

This clone occurred a few times. The chain is built from TRBV19 and TRBJ2-1; TRBD1 matches 10 bases. Germline V lookup: CDR1 LNHDA, CDR2 SQIVND (reference sequence). V shed 9 bases, J shed 5 bases, and the junction held 10 bases outside the gene matches. CDR3 length: 15 amino acids. In DNA, the CDR3 is TGTGCCAGCCTGGGGGGGGACAGGGGTAACAATGAGCAGTTCTTC. Amino acid sequence: CASLGGDRGNNEQFF.

The J gene is TRBJ2-5, the V gene TRBV9, with D possibly TRBD2 on 5 matching bases. Per the germline V gene, CDR1 is SGDLS and CDR2 is YYNGEE. Deletions cut 3 bases from V and 1 base from J, with 16 bases between. This CDR3 is 16 amino acids long. CDR3 DNA sequence: TGTGCCAGCAGCGAAGGGTTTCGGAGGAGCCAAGAGACCCAGTACTTC. Its protein product is CASSEGFRRSQETQYF.

The gene calls are TRBV9 and TRBJ2-1; 10 bases match TRBD2. Germline V gene sequence: CDR1 SGDLS, CDR2 YYNGEE. The V gene end was trimmed by 2 bases and the J gene end by 6 bases; junction bases not matched to a gene: 11. The CDR3 has 17 residues. Here the CDR3 DNA reads TGTGCCAGCAGCGTTGGGGCTAGCGGGAGTTTGGGCAATGAGCAGTTCTTC. Translation gives CASSVGASGSLGNEQFF.

The chain employs TRBV11-2 and TRBJ2-1; 7 nucleotides agree with TRBD2. The CDR3 sequence is 15 residues long. The V gene end was trimmed by 5 bases and the J gene end by 3 bases; junction bases not matched to a gene: 7. Germline values: CDR1 SGHAT, CDR2 FQNNGV. The CDR3 nucleotides are TGTGCCAGCAGCGGAGGACTAGATTACTACAATGAGCAGTTCTTC. Encoded protein: CASSGGLDYYNEQFF.

This clone was seen once. The chain links TRBV29-1 to TRBJ2-2; D might be TRBD2 (6 bases). V lost 4 bases, J lost 2 bases, and 11 bases lay in between. This CDR3 has 14 residues. The germline V gene encodes CDR1 SQVTM and CDR2 ANQGSEA. DNA of the CDR3: TGCAGCGTTGTTCTGGGAGGTAACACCGGGGAGCTGTTTTTT. It specifies CSVVLGGNTGELFF.

This chain links TRBV10-3 with TRBJ2-5; the match to TRBD2 covers 9 bases. The CDR3 is 14 residues long. V gave up 4 bases and J gave up 4 bases; unmatched junction bases: 4. CDR1 is ENHRY and CDR2 is SYGVKD in the germline V gene. In DNA form, the CDR3 reads TGTGCCATCAGTGGCGGGAGGGATGGAGAGACCCAGTACTTC. Translation: CAISGGRDGETQYF.

This chain joins TRBV7-2 and TRBJ2-7, with 8 bases aligning to TRBD1. V lost 7 bases and J lost 2; bases outside the gene matches: 7. In germline, CDR1 is SGHTA, CDR2 FQGNSA. CDR3 length equals 14 residues. The CDR3, as DNA: TGTGCCAGCACGCGGGACAGGTTCACCTACGAGCAGTACTTC. Protein product: CASTRDRFTYEQYF. The whole variable domain, filled in from reference TRBV7-2 and TRBJ2-7, reads GAGVSQSPSNKVTEKGKDVELRCDPISGHTALYWYRQSLGQGLEFLIYFQGNSAPDKSGLPSDRFSAERTGGSVSTLTIQRTQQEDSAVYLCASTRDRFTYEQYFGPGTRLTVT.

Only one count was recorded for this clone. This chain uses TRBV4-2 with TRBJ2-1; D is unclear. The germline V gene has CDR1 LGHNA and CDR2 YNFKEQ. Trimming removed 5 bases from V and 1 base from J, with 6 bases in between. CDR3 length: 13 residues. The CDR3 region is CASSTPSYNEQFF. The CDR3 bases are TGTGCCAGCAGCACTCCATCCTACAATGAGCAGTTCTTC.

The genes are TRBV5-1 and TRBJ1-1; the D is unclear. CDR1 and CDR2 from the germline V gene are SGHRS and YFSETQ. The CDR3 is made up of 13 amino acids. Trimming took 2 bases from V and 1 from J, leaving 6 bases between them. The CDR3 reads CASSFRENTEAFF. CDR3 DNA sequence: TGCGCCAGCAGCTTCCGAGAGAACACTGAAGCTTTCTTT.

The V call is TRBV10-2, the J call TRBJ2-7, with D perhaps matching TRBD1 (6 bases). The CDR3 length is 15 residues. Per the germline V gene, CDR1 is WSHSY and CDR2 is SAAADI. The germline V and J ends were trimmed by 2 bases and 1 base, with 12 bases remaining between them. The CDR3: CASSERIGQSYEQYF. CDR3 nucleotides: TGCGCCAGCAGTGAGAGGATCGGACAGTCCTACGAGCAGTACTTC.

The chain recombines TRBV30 with TRBJ1-5; D might be TRBD1 (5 bases). This CDR3 is 13 amino acids long. Trimming shortened V by 7 bases and J by 2 bases, and 12 bases separated the two germline ends. The germline gives CDR1 GTSNPN, CDR2 SVGIG (reference sequence). The CDR3 sequence: CAYNSGGNQPQHF. DNA for the CDR3: TGTGCCTATAATTCGGGGGGCAATCAGCCCCAGCATTTT.

This chain uses TRBV5-6 with TRBJ1-1; tentatively, D is TRBD1 (6 bases). This CDR3 has 16 amino acids. The germline V gene has CDR1 SGHDT and CDR2 YYEEEE. Trimming left V 3 bases short and J 1 base short, with 16 bases between. The CDR3: CASSSDRGGSNTEAFF. DNA for the CDR3: TGTGCCAGCAGCTCAGATCGAGGGGGTTCGAACACTGAAGCTTTCTTT.

As concerns this clone: A clone one base away is much larger, so this may be a read error. This sample includes further DNA sequences coding for the same CDR3. The rearrangement uses TRBV5-1 and TRBJ1-2; D is possibly TRBD1 (6 bases). Germline CDR1 is SGHRS and CDR2 is YFSETQ. The CDR3 has 15 residues. V dropped 0 bases and J dropped 2 bases, with 11 bases sitting between them. CDR3: CASSLAGTGNYGYTF. Here the CDR3 DNA reads TGCGCCAGCAGCTTGGCCGGAACAGGGAACTATGGCTACACCTTC.

Here the CDR3 DNA reads TGCGCCAGCAGCTTGGGACAGCCCACTGAAGCTTTCTTT. Protein sequence: CASSLGQPTEAFF. V is TRBV5-1 and J is TRBJ1-1; TRBD1 is a possible D gene (5 bases). Germline CDR1 reads SGHRS; CDR2 reads YFSETQ. Trimming pared 0 bases from V and 4 bases from J, leaving 7 bases between. CDR3 length: 13 residues.

The chain has TRBV14 and TRBJ2-3, with 12 bases matching TRBD2. The CDR3 is made up of 18 amino acids. Trimming at V came to 0 bases and at J to 8 bases, leaving 12 bases not matched to a gene. Germline values: CDR1 SGHDN, CDR2 FVKESK. The CDR3 DNA follows: TGTGCCAGCAGCCAAGAAGTGGTATGGCTAGCGGGAGGGCCTACGCAGTATTTT. Amino acid sequence: CASSQEVVWLAGGPTQYF.

The chain employs TRBV30 and TRBJ1-1; 7 positions match TRBD1. Germline V gene sequence: CDR1 GTSNPN, CDR2 SVGIG (reference sequence). This CDR3 region has 13 residues. V trimming: 1 base; J trimming: 10 bases; junction bases outside the gene matches: 9. CDR3 in amino acids: CAWSGEDRRGAFF. The CDR3 DNA reads TGTGCCTGGAGTGGGGAGGACAGGAGGGGAGCTTTCTTT.

The chain employs TRBV7-2 and TRBJ2-1, with 8 bases lining up with TRBD2. This CDR3 has 15 residues. The germline CDR1 and CDR2 sequences are SGHTA and FQGNSA. Unmatched junction bases numbered 8, after V lost 1 base and J lost 9 bases. The CDR3 protein is CASSLGSGGPSEQFF. The CDR3, as DNA: TGTGCCAGCAGCTTAGGATCGGGAGGGCCGAGTGAGCAGTTCTTC.

This clone came up a few times. The chain couples TRBV7-2 to TRBJ2-7; 7 bases agree with TRBD1. CDR1 SGHTA and CDR2 FQGNSA come from the germline V gene. The CDR3 extends over 14 amino acids. Losses at the gene ends were 3 bases for V and 4 bases for J; bases not matched to a gene: 6. This CDR3 reads CASSFSGGLYEQYF. The CDR3 bases are TGTGCCAGCAGCTTCTCAGGGGGTCTGTACGAGCAGTACTTC.

This clone was observed a handful of times. This rearrangement joins TRBV5-1 to TRBJ1-3; D uncertain. This CDR3 contains 15 residues. Per the germline V gene, CDR1 is SGHRS and CDR2 is YFSETQ. Trimming left V 0 bases short and J 4 bases short, with 11 bases between. This CDR3 is CASSLDSGGGNTIYF. The CDR3 bases are TGCGCCAGCAGCTTGGACTCAGGAGGGGGAAACACCATATATTTT.

The CDR3 loop is CASSPLPGVSNSPLHF. CDR3 DNA: TGTGCCAGCTCACCACTACCGGGGGTTAGTAATTCACCCCTCCACTTT. The rearrangement uses TRBV18 and TRBJ1-6, with D tentatively TRBD1 (5 bases). The germline gives CDR1 KGHSH, CDR2 LQKENI. CDR3 size: 16 residues. V was shortened by 1 base and J by 6 bases, with 13 bases between the two germline ends.

This clone came up once. The V call is TRBV14, the J call TRBJ2-1, with a possible D match to TRBD1 (5 bases). CDR3 length: 16 residues. Germline CDR1 SGHDN, CDR2 FVKESK. V was trimmed by 0 bases and J by 3 bases, leaving 12 bases between them. The CDR3: CASSQDGTGNYNEQFF. The CDR3 bases are TGTGCCAGCAGCCAAGATGGCACAGGAAACTACAATGAGCAGTTCTTC.

The rearrangement joins TRBV4-1 to TRBJ2-7; TRBD2 matches at 10 bases. Germline V gene lookup returns CDR1 MGHRA and CDR2 YSYEKL. The CDR3 spans 16 residues. V was pared by 1 base and J by 2 bases, with 5 bases of the junction left unmatched. This CDR3 reads CASSQVRTSGTYEQYF. In DNA, the CDR3 is TGCGCCAGCAGCCAAGTCCGGACTAGCGGAACCTACGAGCAGTACTTC.

The gene calls are TRBV5-1 and TRBJ1-4; TRBD1 matches 7 bases. With V trimmed by 0 bases and J by 13 bases, 3 bases remained unmatched. Germline CDR1 is SGHRS and CDR2 is YFSETQ. This CDR3 has 12 residues. CDR3: CASSLDRGRLFF. The CDR3 coding sequence is TGCGCCAGCAGCTTGGACAGGGGCCGACTGTTTTTT.

The gene calls are TRBV10-3 and TRBJ2-7; TRBD2 aligns across 9 bases. Per germline, CDR1 ENHRY and CDR2 SYGVKD. V dropped 6 bases and J dropped 2; count of bases not matched to a gene: 8. The CDR3 runs to 15 residues. The CDR3 spells CAIRKTSGFTYEQYF. The CDR3 DNA sequence: TGTGCCATCAGGAAGACTAGCGGTTTTACCTACGAGCAGTACTTC.